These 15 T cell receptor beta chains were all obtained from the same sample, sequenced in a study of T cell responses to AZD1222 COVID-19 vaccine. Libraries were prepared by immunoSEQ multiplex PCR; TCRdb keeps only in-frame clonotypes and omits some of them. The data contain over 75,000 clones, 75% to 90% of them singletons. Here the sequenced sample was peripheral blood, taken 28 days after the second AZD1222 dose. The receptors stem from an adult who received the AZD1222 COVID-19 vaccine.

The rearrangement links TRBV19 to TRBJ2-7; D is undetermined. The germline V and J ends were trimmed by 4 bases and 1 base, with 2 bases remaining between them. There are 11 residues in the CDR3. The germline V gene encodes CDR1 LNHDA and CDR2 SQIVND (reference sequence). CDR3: CASSNSYEQYF. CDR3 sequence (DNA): TGTGCCAGTAGTAATTCCTACGAGCAGTACTTC.

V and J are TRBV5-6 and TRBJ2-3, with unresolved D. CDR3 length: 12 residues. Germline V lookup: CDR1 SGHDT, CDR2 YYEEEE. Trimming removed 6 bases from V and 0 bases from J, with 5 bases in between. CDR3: CASKGSTDTQYF. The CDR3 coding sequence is TGTGCCAGCAAGGGCAGCACAGATACGCAGTATTTT.

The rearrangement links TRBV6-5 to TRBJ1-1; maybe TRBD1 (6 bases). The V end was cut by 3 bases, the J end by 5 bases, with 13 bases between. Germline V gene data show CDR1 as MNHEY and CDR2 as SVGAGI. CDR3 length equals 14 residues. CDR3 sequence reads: CASSYTARGTEAFF. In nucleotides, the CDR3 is TGTGCCAGCAGTTATACCGCTAGGGGGACTGAAGCTTTCTTT.

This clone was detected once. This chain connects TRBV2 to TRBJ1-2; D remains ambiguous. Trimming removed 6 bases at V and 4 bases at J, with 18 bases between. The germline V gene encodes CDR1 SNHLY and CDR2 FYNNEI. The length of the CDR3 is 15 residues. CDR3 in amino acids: CASSPTSQEGYGYTF. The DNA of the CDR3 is TGTGCCAGCAGCCCCACTTCGCAGGAGGGCTATGGCTACACCTTC.

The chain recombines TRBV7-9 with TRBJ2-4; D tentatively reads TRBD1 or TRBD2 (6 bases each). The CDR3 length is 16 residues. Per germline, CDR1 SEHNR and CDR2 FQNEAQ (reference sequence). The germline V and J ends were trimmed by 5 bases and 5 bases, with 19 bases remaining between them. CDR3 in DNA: TGTGCCAGCAGCAACCGTTGGGAGGACAGCCAAAACATTCAGTACTTC. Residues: CASSNRWEDSQNIQYF.

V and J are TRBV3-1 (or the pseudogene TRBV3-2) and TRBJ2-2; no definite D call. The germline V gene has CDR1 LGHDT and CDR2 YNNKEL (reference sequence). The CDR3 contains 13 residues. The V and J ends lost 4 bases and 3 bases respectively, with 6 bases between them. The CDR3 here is CASSRLDTGELFF. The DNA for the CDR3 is TGTGCCAGCAGCCGATTGGACACCGGGGAGCTGTTTTTT.

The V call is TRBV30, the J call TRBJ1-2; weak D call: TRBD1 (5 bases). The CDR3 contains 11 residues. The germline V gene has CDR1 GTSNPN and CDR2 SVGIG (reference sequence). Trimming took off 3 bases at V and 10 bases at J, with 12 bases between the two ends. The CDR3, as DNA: TGTGCCTGGAGGGGGCGAGTCGACTACACCTTC. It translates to CAWRGRVDYTF. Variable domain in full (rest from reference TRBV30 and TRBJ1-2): SQTIHQWPATLVQPVGSPLSLECTVEGTSNPNLYWYRQAAGRGLQLLFYSVGIGQISSEVPQNLSASRPQDRQFILSSKKLLLSDSGFYLCAWRGRVDYTFGSGTRLTVV.

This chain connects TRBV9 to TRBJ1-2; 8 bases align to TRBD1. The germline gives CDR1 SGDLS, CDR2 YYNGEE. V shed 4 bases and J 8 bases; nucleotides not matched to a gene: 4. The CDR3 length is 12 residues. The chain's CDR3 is CASSPGQGGYTF. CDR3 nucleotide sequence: TGTGCCAGCAGCCCCGGACAGGGCGGCTACACCTTC.

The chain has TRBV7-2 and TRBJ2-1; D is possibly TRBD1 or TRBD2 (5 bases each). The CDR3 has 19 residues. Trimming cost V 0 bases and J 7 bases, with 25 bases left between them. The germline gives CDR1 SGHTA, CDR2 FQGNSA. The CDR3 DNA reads TGTGCCAGCAGCTTAGCCCTCCCCCGCGCAGGCCCGAGGGGTAATGAGCAGTTCTTC. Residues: CASSLALPRAGPRGNEQFF.

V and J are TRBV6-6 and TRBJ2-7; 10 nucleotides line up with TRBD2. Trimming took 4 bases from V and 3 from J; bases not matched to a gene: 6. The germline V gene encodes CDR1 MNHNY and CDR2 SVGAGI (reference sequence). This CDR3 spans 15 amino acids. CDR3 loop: CASSLSGTSVYEQYF. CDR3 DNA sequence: TGTGCCAGCAGTTTATCCGGGACTAGCGTCTACGAGCAGTACTTC.

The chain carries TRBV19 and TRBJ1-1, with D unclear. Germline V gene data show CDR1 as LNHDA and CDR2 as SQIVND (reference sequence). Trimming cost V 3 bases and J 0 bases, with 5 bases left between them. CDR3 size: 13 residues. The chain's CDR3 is CASSIYMNTEAFF. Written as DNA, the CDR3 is TGTGCCAGTAGTATCTATATGAACACTGAAGCTTTCTTT.

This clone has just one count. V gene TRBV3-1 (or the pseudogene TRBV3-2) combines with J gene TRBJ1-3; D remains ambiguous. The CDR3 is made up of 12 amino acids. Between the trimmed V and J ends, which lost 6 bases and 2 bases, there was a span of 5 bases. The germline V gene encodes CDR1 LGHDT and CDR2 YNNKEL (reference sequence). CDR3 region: CASSSTGNTIYF. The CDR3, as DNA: TGTGCCAGCAGTAGTACTGGAAACACCATATATTTT.

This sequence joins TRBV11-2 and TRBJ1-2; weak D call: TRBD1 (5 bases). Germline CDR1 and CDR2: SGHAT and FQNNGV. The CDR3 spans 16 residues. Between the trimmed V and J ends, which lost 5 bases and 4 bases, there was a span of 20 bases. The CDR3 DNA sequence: TGTGCCAGCAGCACCGCTGTCACTAATCAGGGCTATGGCTACACCTTC. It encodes CASSTAVTNQGYGYTF.

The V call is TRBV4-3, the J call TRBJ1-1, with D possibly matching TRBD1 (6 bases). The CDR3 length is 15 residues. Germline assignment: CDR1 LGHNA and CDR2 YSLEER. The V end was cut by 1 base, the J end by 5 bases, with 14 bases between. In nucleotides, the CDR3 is TGCGCCAGCAGCCAAGGGTTGGGGGCTGAAACTGAAGCTTTCTTT. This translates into CASSQGLGAETEAFF.

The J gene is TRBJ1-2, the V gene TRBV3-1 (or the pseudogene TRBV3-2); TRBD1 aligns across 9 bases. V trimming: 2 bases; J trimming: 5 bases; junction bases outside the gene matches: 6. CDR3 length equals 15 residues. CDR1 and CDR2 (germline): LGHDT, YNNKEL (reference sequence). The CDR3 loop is CASSQRPDRGYGYTF. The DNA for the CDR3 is TGTGCCAGCAGCCAAAGGCCGGACAGGGGATATGGCTACACCTTC.